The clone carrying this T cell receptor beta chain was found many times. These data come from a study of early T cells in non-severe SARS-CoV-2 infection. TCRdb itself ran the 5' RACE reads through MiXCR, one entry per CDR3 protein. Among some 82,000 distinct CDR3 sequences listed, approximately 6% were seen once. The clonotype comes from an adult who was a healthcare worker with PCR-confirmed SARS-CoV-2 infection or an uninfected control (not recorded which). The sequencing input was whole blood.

This CDR3 reads CASSLMGEAYEQYF. CDR3 DNA sequence: TGCGCCAGCAGCTTGATGGGCGAAGCCTACGAGCAGTACTTC. This sequence joins TRBV5-1 and TRBJ2-7; D ambiguous. Trimming removed 1 base from V and 2 bases from J, with 10 bases in between. The germline gives CDR1 SGHRS, CDR2 YFSETQ. The CDR3 covers 14 residues.